The 7 T cell receptor beta chains below all came from one sample that was sequenced in a study of T cells in localized non-small cell lung cancer. The assay was immunoSEQ multiplex PCR, and TCRdb's table has in-frame clones only and misses some. The sample contains approximately 22,000 clones, around 90% of which appear only once. The sequencing here drew on peripheral blood, taken before any cancer treatment. All receptors derive from a male donor at least 60 years old with stage I squamous cell lung carcinoma.

V usage is TRBV10-1 and J usage is TRBJ1-1, with 7 bases matching TRBD1. Germline assignment: CDR1 WNHNN and CDR2 SYGVQD (reference sequence). This CDR3 has 15 residues. Losses at the gene ends were 5 bases for V and 7 bases for J; bases not matched to a gene: 13. Here the CDR3 reads CASSRRQGKIVEAFF. The CDR3 region has the DNA TGCGCCAGCAGTAGGAGACAGGGTAAAATTGTTGAAGCTTTCTTT.

This chain uses TRBV9 with TRBJ1-6; D might be TRBD1 (5 bases). Germline-derived CDR1 and CDR2 are SGDLS and YYNGEE. V was trimmed by 0 bases and J by 13 bases, leaving 17 bases between them. The CDR3 runs 15 residues. In DNA form, the CDR3 reads TGTGCCAGCAGCGTAGCGGGGGATCAGTCAAGTCCCCTCCACTTT. It is translated as CASSVAGDQSSPLHF.

V and J are TRBV5-1 and TRBJ1-1; TRBD1 agrees at 7 bases. V dropped 4 bases and J dropped 4; count of bases not matched to a gene: 4. Per germline, CDR1 SGHRS and CDR2 YFSETQ. The CDR3 loop spans 13 amino acids. The CDR3 region is CASSRQGSTEAFF. In nucleotides, the CDR3 is TGCGCCAGCAGCCGACAGGGCAGCACTGAAGCTTTCTTT.

This chain uses TRBV5-1 with TRBJ1-3; the D gene is possibly TRBD1 (6 bases). The V end was cut by 7 bases, the J end by 3 bases, with 14 bases between. Per germline, CDR1 SGHRS and CDR2 YFSETQ. This CDR3 has 14 residues. Written as DNA, the CDR3 is TGCGCCAGCCACACAGGGTCTCGTGGAAACACCATATATTTT. Its translation is CASHTGSRGNTIYF.

Comments on this clone: The sample holds other DNA sequences that translate to the same CDR3. This rearrangement joins TRBV4-2 to TRBJ2-7; 8 bases line up with TRBD2. The CDR3 length is 14 residues. Germline values: CDR1 LGHNA, CDR2 YNFKEQ. The V segment lost 4 bases and the J segment 4 bases; nucleotides outside the gene matches: 6. CDR3 sequence: CASSPGGLSYEQYF. CDR3 sequence (DNA): TGTGCCAGCAGCCCGGGAGGGTTGTCGTACGAGCAGTACTTC.

The gene calls are TRBV28 and TRBJ2-1; 9 bases agree with TRBD1. Germline V lookup: CDR1 MDHEN, CDR2 SYDVKM. The CDR3 contains 14 residues. The V gene end was trimmed by 1 base and the J gene end by 10 bases; junction bases not matched to a gene: 5. CDR3 DNA sequence: TGTGCCAGCAGTTTATTGACAGGGGGTTGGGAGCAGTTCTTC. Residues: CASSLLTGGWEQFF. Full variable domain (outside the CDR3, taken from reference TRBV28 and TRBJ2-1): DVKVTQSSRYLVKRTGEKVFLECVQDMDHENMFWYRQDPGLGLRLIYFSYDVKMKEKGDIPEGYSVSREKKERFSLILESASTNQTSMYLCASSLLTGGWEQFFGPGTRLTVL.

The sample holds one count of this clone. The V gene is TRBV19, the J gene TRBJ1-5; 12 positions match TRBD1. This CDR3 has 18 residues. The germline CDR1 and CDR2 sequences are LNHDA and SQIVND (reference sequence). The V gene end was trimmed by 6 bases and the J gene end by 1 base; junction bases not matched to a gene: 10. The CDR3 DNA reads TGTGCCAGTAGACGGGACAGGGGGCGCCCAGGAAGCAATCAGCCCCAGCATTTT. It translates to CASRRDRGRPGSNQPQHF.